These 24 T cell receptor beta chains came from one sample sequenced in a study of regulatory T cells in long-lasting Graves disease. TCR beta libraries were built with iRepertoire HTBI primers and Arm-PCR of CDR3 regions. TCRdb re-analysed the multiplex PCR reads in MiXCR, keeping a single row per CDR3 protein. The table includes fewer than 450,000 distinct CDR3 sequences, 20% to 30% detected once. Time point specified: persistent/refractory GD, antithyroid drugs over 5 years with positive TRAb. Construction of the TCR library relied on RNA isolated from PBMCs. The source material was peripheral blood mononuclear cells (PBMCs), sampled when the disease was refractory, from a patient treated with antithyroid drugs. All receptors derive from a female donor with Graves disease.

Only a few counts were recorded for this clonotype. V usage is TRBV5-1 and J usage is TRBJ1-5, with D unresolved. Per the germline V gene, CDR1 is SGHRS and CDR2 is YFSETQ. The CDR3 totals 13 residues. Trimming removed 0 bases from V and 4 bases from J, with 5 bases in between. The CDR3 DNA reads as TGCGCCAGCAGCTTGGAGCTTAATCAGCCCCAGCATTTT. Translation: CASSLELNQPQHF.

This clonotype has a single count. CDR3 coding DNA: TGCAGCGCGGCAGGAGCGGGCAACACCATATATTTT. Protein sequence: CSAAGAGNTIYF. The chain couples TRBV29-1 to TRBJ1-3; no clear D. Germline V gene data show CDR1 as SQVTM and CDR2 as ANQGSEA. The CDR3 has 12 amino acids. Between the trimmed V and J ends, which lost 7 bases and 7 bases, there was a span of 14 bases. The full variable domain, in which reference TRBV29-1 and TRBJ1-3 provide the parts outside the CDR3, is SAVISQKPSRDICQRGTSLTIQCQVDSQVTMMFWYRQQPGQSLTLIATANQGSEATYESGFVIDKFPISRPNLTFSTLTVSNMSPEDSSIYLCSAAGAGNTIYFGEGSWLTVV.

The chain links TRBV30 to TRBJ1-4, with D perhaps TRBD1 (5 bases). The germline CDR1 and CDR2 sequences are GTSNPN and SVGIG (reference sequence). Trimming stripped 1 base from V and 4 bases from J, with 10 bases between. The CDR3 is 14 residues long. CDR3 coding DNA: TGTGCCTGGAGTGGAGGGACGGGTAATGAAAAACTGTTTTTT. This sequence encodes CAWSGGTGNEKLFF. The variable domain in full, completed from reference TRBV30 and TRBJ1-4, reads SQTIHQWPATLVQPVGSPLSLECTVEGTSNPNLYWYRQAAGRGLQLLFYSVGIGQISSEVPQNLSASRPQDRQFILSSKKLLLSDSGFYLCAWSGGTGNEKLFFGSGTQLSVL.

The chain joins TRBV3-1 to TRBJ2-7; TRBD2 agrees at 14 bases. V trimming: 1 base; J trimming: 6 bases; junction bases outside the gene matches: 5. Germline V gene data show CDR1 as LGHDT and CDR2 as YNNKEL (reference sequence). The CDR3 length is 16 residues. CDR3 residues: CASSQARLAGGTEQYF. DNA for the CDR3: TGTGCCAGCAGCCAAGCTAGACTAGCGGGAGGGACCGAGCAGTACTTC.

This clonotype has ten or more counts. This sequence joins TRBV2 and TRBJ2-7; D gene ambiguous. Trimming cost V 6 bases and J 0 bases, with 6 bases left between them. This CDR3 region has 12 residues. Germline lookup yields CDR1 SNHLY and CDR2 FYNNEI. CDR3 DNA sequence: TGTGCCAGCAGCGCCCTCTCCTACGAGCAGTACTTC. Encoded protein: CASSALSYEQYF.

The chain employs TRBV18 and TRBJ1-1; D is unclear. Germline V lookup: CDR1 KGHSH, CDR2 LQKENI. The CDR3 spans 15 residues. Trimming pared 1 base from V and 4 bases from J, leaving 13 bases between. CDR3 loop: CASSPHSDGSTEAFF. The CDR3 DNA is TGTGCCAGCTCACCACATTCAGACGGGAGCACTGAAGCTTTCTTT.

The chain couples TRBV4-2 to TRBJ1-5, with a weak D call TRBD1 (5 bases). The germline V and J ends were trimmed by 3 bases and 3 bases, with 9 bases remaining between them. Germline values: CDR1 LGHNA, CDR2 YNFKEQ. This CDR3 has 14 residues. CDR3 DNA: TGTGCCAGCAGCCAGGGAGGGGACAATCAGCCCCAGCATTTT. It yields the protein CASSQGGDNQPQHF.

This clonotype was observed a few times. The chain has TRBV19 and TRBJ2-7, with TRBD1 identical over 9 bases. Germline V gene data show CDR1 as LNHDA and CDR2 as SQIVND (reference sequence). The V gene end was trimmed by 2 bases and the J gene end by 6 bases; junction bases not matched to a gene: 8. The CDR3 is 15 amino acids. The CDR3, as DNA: TGTGCCAGTAGTATACTTGGGACAGGGTTGGCCGAGCAGTACTTC. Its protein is CASSILGTGLAEQYF. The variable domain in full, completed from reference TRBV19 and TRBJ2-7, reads DGGITQSPKYLFRKEGQNVTLSCEQNLNHDAMYWYRQDPGQGLRLIYYSQIVNDFQKGDIAEGYSVSREKKESFPLTVTSAQKNPTAFYLCASSILGTGLAEQYFGPGTRLTVT.

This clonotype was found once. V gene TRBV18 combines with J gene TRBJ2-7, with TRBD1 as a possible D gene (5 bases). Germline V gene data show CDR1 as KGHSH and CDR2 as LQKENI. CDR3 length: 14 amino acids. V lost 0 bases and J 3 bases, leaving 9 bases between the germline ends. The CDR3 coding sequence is TGTGCCAGCTCACCACCGACAGAGAACTACGAGCAGTACTTC. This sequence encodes CASSPPTENYEQYF.

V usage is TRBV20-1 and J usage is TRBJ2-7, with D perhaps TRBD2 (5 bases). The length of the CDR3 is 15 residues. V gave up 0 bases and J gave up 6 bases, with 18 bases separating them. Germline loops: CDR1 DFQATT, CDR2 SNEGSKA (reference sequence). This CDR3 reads CSAREVGHERSEQYF. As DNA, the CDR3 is TGCAGTGCTAGAGAGGTGGGCCACGAGCGGAGCGAGCAGTACTTC.

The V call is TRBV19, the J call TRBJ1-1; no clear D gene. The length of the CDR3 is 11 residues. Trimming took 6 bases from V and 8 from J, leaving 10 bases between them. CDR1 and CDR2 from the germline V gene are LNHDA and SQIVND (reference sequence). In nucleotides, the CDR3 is TGTGCCAGTAGATGGGCCACCGAAGCTTTCTTT. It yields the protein CASRWATEAFF.

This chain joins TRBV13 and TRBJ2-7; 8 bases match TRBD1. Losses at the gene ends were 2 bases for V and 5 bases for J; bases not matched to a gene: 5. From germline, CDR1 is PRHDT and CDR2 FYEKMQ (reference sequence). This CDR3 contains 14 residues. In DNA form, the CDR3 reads TGTGCCAGCAGCTTACGGGCAGGGGGCGACGAGCAGTACTTC. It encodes CASSLRAGGDEQYF.

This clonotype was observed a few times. CDR3 residues: CSVPWAQGTSGYTF. DNA of the CDR3: TGCAGCGTCCCCTGGGCTCAGGGGACGTCTGGCTACACCTTC. This chain links TRBV29-1 with TRBJ1-2, with a weak D call TRBD1 (6 bases). Looked up from germline, CDR1 is SQVTM and CDR2 is ANQGSEA. The CDR3 runs 14 residues. V dropped 6 bases and J dropped 7 bases, with 21 bases sitting between them. Supplemented by reference TRBV29-1 and TRBJ1-2, the full variable domain reads SAVISQKPSRDICQRGTSLTIQCQVDSQVTMMFWYRQQPGQSLTLIATANQGSEATYESGFVIDKFPISRPNLTFSTLTVSNMSPEDSSIYLCSVPWAQGTSGYTFGSGTRLTVV.

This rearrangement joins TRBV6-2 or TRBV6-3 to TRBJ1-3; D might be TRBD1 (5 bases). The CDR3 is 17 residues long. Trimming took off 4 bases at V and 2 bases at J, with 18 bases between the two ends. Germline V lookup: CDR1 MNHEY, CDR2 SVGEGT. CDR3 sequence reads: CASSLGEGRFAGNTIYF. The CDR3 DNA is TGTGCCAGCAGTTTGGGGGAGGGGCGATTCGCTGGAAACACCATATATTTT.

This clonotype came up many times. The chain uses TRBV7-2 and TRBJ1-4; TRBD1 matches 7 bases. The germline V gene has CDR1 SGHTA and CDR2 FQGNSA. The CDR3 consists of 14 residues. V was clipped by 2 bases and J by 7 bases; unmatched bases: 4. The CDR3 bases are TGTGCCAGCAGCTTAAGACAGGGCATTGAAAAACTGTTTTTT. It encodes CASSLRQGIEKLFF.

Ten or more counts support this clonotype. This CDR3 reads CASRFGLAGTYEQYF. The CDR3 region has the DNA TGTGCCAGCAGATTCGGACTAGCGGGGACCTACGAGCAGTACTTC. The chain joins TRBV27 to TRBJ2-7, with TRBD2 matching 12 bases. The CDR3 runs to 15 residues. Germline CDR1 reads MNHEY; CDR2 reads SMNVEV (reference sequence). V was pared by 6 bases and J by 2 bases, with 5 bases of the junction left unmatched.

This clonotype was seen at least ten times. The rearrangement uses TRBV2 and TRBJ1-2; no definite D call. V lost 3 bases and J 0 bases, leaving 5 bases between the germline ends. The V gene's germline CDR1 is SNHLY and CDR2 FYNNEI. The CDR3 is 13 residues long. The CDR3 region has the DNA TGTGCCAGCAGTGACAGACCTAACTATGGCTACACCTTC. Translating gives CASSDRPNYGYTF.

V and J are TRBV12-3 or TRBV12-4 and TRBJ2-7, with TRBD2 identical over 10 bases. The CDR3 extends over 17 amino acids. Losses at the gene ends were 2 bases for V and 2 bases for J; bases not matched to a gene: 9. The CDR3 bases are TGTGCCAGCAGTTTAAGGCTAGCGGGAGAGTGGCCCTACGAGCAGTACTTC. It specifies CASSLRLAGEWPYEQYF.

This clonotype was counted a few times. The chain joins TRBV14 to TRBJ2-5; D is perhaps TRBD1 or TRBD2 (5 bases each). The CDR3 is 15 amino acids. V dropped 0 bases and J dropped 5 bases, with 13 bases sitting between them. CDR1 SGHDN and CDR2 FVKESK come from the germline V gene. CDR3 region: CASSQDRDRSETQYF. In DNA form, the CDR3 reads TGTGCCAGCAGCCAAGATCGGGACCGTTCGGAGACCCAGTACTTC.

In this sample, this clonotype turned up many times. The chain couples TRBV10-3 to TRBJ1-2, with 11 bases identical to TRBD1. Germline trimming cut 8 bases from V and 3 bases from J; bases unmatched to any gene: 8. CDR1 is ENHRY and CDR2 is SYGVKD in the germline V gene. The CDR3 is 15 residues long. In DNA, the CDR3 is TGTGCCATCGGCGGACAGGGGGCGAGTGACTATGGCTACACCTTC. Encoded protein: CAIGGQGASDYGYTF.

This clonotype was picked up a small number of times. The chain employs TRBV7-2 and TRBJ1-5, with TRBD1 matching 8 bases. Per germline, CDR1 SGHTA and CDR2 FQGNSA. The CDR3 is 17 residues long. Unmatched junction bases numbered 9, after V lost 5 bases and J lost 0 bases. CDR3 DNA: TGTGCCAGCAGCCTACAGACAGGGGACTATAGCAATCAGCCCCAGCATTTT. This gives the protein CASSLQTGDYSNQPQHF. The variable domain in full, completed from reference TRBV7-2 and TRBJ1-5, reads GAGVSQSPSNKVTEKGKDVELRCDPISGHTALYWYRQSLGQGLEFLIYFQGNSAPDKSGLPSDRFSAERTGGSVSTLTIQRTQQEDSAVYLCASSLQTGDYSNQPQHFGDGTRLSIL.

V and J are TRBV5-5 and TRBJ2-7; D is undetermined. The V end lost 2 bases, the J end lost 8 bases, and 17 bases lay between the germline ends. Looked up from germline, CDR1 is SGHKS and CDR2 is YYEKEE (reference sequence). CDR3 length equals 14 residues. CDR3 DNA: TGTGCCAGCAGCTTAATATTGGTCCGAGGACAGCAGTACTTC. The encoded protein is CASSLILVRGQQYF.

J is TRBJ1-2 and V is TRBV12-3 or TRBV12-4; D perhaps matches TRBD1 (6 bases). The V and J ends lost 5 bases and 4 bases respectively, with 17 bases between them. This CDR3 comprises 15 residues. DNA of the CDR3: TGTGCCAGCAGTCCGTTAAACAGGGCGTCCTATGGCTACACCTTC. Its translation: CASSPLNRASYGYTF.

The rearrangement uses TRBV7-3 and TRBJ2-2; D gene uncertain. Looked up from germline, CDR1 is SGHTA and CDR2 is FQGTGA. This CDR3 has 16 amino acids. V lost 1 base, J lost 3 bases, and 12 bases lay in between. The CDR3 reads CASSLSVSADTGELFF. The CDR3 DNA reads TGTGCCAGCAGCTTAAGCGTCAGCGCGGACACCGGGGAGCTGTTTTTT. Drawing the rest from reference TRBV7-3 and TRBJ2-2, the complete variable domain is GAGVSQTPSNKVTEKGKYVELRCDPISGHTALYWYRQSLGQGPEFLIYFQGTGAADDSGLPNDRFFAVRPEGSVSTLKIQRTERGDSAVYLCASSLSVSADTGELFFGEGSRLTVL.